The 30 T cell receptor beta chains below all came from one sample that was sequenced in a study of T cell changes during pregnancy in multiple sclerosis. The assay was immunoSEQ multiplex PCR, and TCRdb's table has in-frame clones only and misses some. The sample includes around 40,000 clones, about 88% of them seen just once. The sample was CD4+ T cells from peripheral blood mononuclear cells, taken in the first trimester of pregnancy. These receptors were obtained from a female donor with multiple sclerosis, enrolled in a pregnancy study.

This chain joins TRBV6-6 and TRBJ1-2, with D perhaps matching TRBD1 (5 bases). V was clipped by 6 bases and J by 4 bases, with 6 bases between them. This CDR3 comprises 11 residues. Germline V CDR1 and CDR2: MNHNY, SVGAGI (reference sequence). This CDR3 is CASRTGYGYTF. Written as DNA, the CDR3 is TGTGCCAGCAGAACAGGCTATGGCTACACCTTC.

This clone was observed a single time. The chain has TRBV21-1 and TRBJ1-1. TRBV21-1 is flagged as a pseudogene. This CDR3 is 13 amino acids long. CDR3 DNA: TGTGCCAGCAGCAATCCTTCCGGGGAGGAAGCTTTCTTT. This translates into CASSNPSGEEAFF.

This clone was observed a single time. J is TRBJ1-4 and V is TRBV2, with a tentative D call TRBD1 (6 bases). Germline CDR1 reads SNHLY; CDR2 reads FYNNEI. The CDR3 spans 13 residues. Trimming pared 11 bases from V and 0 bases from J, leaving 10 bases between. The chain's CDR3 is CAGRTATNEKLFF. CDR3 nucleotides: TGTGCCGGAAGGACAGCAACTAATGAAAAACTGTTTTTT.

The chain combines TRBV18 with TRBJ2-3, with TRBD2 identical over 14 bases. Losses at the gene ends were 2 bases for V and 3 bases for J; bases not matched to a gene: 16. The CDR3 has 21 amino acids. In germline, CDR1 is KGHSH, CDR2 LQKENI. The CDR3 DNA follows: TGTGCCAGCTCACCATTTCGGGCTACCGGGACTAGCGGGAGACGAACAGATACGCAGTATTTT. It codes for CASSPFRATGTSGRRTDTQYF.

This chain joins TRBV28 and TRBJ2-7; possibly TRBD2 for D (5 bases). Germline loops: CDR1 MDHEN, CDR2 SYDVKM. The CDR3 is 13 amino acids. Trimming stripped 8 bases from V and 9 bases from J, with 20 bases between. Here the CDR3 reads CASRELQAPVQYF. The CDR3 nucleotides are TGTGCCAGCCGGGAACTCCAAGCCCCCGTGCAGTACTTC. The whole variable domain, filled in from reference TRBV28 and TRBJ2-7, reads DVKVTQSSRYLVKRTGEKVFLECVQDMDHENMFWYRQDPGLGLRLIYFSYDVKMKEKGDIPEGYSVSREKKERFSLILESASTNQTSMYLCASRELQAPVQYFGPGTRLTVT.

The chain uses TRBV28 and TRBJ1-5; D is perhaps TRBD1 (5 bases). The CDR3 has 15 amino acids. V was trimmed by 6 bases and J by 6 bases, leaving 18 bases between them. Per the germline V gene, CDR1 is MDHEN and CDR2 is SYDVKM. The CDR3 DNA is TGTGCCAGCAGGGACCTGACGCAGGGTCCTCAGCCCCAGCATTTT. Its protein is CASRDLTQGPQPQHF.

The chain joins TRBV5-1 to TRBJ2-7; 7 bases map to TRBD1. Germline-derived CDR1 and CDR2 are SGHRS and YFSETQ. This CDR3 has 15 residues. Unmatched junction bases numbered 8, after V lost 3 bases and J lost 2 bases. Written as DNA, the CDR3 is TGCGCCAGCAGCTCCCTACAGGGGACCCCCTACGAGCAGTACTTC. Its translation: CASSSLQGTPYEQYF.

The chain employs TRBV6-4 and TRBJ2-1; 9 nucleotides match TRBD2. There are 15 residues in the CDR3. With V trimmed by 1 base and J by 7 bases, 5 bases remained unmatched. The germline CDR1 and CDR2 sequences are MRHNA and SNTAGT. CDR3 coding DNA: TGTGCCAGCAGTGACTTTAGCGGGAGCGTAAATGAGCAGTTCTTC. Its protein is CASSDFSGSVNEQFF.

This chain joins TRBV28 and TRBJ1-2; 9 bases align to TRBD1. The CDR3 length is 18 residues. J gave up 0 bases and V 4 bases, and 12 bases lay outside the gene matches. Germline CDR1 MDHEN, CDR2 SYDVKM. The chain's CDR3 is CASSWPGGDRATNYGYTF. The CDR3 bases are TGTGCCAGCAGTTGGCCCGGGGGGGACAGGGCCACTAACTATGGCTACACCTTC.

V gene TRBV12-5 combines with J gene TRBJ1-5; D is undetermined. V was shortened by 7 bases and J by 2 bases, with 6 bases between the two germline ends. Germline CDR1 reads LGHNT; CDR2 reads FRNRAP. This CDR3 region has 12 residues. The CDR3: CASALGNQPQHF. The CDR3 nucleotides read TGTGCTAGTGCCCTAGGCAATCAGCCCCAGCATTTT.

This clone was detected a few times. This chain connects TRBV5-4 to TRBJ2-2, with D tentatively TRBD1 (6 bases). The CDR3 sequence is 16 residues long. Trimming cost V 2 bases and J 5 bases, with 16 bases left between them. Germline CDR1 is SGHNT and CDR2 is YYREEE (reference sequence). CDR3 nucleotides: TGTGCCAGCAGCTTAGGGACACTCCCGGGGACCGGGGAGCTGTTTTTT. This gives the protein CASSLGTLPGTGELFF.

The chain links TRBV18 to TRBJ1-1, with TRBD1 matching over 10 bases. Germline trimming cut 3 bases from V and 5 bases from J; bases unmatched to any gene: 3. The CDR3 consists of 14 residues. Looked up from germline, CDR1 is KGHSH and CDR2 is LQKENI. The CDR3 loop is CASSPTGGKTEAFF. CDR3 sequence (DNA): TGTGCCAGCTCACCGACAGGGGGCAAGACTGAAGCTTTCTTT.

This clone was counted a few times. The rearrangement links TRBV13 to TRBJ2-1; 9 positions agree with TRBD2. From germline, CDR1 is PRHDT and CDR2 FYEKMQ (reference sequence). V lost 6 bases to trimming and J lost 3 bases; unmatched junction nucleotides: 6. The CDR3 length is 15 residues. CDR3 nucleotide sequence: TGTGCCAGCAGACTAGCGGGTTCGATCTACAATGAGCAGTTCTTC. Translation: CASRLAGSIYNEQFF.

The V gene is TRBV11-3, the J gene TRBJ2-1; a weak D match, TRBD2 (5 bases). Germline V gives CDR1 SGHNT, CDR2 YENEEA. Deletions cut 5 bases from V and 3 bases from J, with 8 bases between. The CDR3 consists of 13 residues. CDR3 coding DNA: TGTGCCAGCAGCCCCGGGGACTACAATGAGCAGTTCTTC. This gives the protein CASSPGDYNEQFF.

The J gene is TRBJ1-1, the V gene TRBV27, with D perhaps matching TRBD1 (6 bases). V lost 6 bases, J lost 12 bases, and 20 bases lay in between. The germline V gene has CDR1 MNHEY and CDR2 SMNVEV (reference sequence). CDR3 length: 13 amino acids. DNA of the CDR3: TGTGCCAGCAGCCTCTCGGGGGGCCGACGGACTTTCTTT. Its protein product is CASSLSGGRRTFF.

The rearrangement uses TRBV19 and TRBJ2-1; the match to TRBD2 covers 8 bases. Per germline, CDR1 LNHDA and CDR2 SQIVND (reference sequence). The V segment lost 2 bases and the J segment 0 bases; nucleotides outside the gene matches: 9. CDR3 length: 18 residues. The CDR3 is CASSISRGGGSSYNEQFF. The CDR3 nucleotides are TGTGCCAGTAGTATAAGTCGGGGCGGGGGGAGCTCCTACAATGAGCAGTTCTTC.

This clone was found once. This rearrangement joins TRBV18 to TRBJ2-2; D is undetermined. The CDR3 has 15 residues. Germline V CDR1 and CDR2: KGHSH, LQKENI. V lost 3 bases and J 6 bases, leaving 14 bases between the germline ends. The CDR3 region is CASSPFVSLAGELFF. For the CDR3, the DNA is TGTGCCAGCTCACCGTTTGTTTCATTAGCCGGGGAGCTGTTTTTT.

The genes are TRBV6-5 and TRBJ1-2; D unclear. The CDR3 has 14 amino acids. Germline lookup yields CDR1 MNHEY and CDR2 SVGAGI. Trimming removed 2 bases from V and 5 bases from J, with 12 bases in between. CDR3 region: CASSYRESGYGYTF. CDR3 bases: TGTGCCAGCAGTTACAGGGAGAGCGGGTATGGCTACACCTTC.

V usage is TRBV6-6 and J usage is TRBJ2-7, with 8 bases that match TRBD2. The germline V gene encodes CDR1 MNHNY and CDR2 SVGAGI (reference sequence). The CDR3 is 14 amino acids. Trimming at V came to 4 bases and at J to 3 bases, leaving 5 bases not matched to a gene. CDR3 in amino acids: CASSSREENYEQYF. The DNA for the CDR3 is TGTGCCAGCAGTTCGCGGGAGGAAAACTACGAGCAGTACTTC.

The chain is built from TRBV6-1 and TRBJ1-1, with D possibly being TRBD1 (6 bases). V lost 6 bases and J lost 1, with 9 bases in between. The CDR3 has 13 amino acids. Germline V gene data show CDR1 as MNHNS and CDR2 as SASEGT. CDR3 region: CASRTQGNTEAFF. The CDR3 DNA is TGTGCCAGCAGGACACAGGGGAACACTGAAGCTTTCTTT.

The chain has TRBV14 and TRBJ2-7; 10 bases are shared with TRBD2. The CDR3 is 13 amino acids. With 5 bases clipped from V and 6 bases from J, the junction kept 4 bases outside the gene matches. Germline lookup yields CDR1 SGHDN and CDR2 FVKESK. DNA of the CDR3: TGTGCCAGCAGCTTAGCGGGAGGTGTCGAGCAGTACTTC. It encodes CASSLAGGVEQYF. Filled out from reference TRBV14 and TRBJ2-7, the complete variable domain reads EAGVTQFPSHSVIEKGQTVTLRCDPISGHDNLYWYRRVMGKEIKFLLHFVKESKQDESGMPNNRFLAERTGGTYSTLKVQPAELEDSGVYFCASSLAGGVEQYFGPGTRLTVT.

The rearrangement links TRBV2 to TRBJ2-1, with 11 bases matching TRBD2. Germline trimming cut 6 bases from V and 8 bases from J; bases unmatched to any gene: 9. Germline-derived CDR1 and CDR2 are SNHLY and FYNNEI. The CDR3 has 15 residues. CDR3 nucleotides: TGTGCCAGCAGGCTTATAGCGGGAGGGGGGTATGAGCAGTTCTTC. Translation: CASRLIAGGGYEQFF.

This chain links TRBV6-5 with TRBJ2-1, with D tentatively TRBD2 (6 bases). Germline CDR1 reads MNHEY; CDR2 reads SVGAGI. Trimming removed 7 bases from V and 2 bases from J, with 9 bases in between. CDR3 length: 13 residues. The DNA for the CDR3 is TGTGCCAGCACCGGGACTCCCTACAATGAGCAGTTCTTC. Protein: CASTGTPYNEQFF.

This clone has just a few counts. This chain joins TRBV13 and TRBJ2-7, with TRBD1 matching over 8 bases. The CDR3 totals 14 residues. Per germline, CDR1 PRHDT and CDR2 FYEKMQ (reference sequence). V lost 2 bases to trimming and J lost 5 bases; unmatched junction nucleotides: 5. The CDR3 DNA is TGTGCCAGCAGCTTAACAGGGGGAAACCACGAGCAGTACTTC. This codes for CASSLTGGNHEQYF.

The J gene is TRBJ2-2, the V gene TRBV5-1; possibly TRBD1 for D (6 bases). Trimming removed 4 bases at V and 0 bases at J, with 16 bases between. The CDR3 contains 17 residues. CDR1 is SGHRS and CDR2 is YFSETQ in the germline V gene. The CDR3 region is CASSIRTDPANTGELFF. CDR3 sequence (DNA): TGCGCCAGCAGCATCCGGACAGATCCCGCGAACACCGGGGAGCTGTTTTTT.

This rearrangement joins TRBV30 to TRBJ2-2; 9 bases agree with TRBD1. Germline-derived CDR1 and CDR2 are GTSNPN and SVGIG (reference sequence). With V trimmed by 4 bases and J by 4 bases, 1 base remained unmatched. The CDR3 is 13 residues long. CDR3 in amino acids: CAWNRGRTGELFF. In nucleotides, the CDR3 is TGTGCCTGGAACAGGGGGCGCACCGGGGAGCTGTTTTTT.

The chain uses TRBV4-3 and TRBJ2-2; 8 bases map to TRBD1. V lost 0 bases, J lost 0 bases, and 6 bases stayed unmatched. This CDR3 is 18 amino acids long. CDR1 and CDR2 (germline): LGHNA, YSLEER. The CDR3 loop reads CASSQEVVGQANTGELFF. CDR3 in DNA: TGCGCCAGCAGCCAAGAAGTTGTGGGACAGGCGAACACCGGGGAGCTGTTTTTT.

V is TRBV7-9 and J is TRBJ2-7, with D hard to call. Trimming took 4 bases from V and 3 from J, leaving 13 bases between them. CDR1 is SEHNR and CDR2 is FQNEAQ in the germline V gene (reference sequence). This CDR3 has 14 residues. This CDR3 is CASSSDSKIYEQYF. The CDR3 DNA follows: TGTGCCAGCAGCTCTGACTCGAAAATCTACGAGCAGTACTTC.

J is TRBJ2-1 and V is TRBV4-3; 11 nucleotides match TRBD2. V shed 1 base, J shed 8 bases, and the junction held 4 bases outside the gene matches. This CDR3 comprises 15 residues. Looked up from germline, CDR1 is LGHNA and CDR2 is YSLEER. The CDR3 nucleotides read TGCGCCAGCAGCCAAGGCCTAGCGGGGGGTCATGAGCAGTTCTTC. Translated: CASSQGLAGGHEQFF.

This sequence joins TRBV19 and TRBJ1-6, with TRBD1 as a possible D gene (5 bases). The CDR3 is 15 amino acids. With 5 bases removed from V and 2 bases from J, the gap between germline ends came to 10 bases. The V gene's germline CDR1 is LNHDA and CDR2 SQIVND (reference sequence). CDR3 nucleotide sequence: TGTGCCAGTAGTTTCCAGGGCACCTATAATTCACCCCTCCACTTT. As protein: CASSFQGTYNSPLHF.